A single sample is the source of the 31 T cell receptor beta chains below, sequenced in a study of blood T cell repertoires in COVID-19. The method was immunoSEQ multiplex PCR; TCRdb's version includes in-frame clones alone and lacks a portion of them. The top ten clones hold roughly 8.6% of a sample with 150,000 or so clones, roughly 76% of them seen once. The sample taken for sequencing was peripheral blood. These TCRs come from a woman aged 45-65 years with active or convalescent COVID-19.

CDR3 sequence (DNA): TGTGCCTGGAGGGTGATGACGGCTAGCGGGGACAATGAGCAGTTCTTC. It yields the protein CAWRVMTASGDNEQFF. This chain uses TRBV30 with TRBJ2-1; 9 bases align to TRBD2. The V and J ends lost 3 bases and 5 bases, in that order; junction bases with no gene match: 11. Germline CDR1 reads GTSNPN; CDR2 reads SVGIG (reference sequence). This CDR3 is built from 16 residues.

V is TRBV18 and J is TRBJ1-1; D possibly corresponds to TRBD1 (5 bases). CDR3 length: 13 amino acids. V was pared by 10 bases and J by 0 bases, with 12 bases between. CDR1 is KGHSH, CDR2 LQKENI, per germline. The CDR3 bases are TGTGCCACCGCGGGGGGGATGAACACTGAAGCTTTCTTT. Its protein is CATAGGMNTEAFF.

The chain carries TRBV6-5 and TRBJ1-2; 7 bases map to TRBD1. CDR3 length equals 15 residues. Trimming took 3 bases from V and 4 from J; bases not matched to a gene: 8. The germline V gene has CDR1 MNHEY and CDR2 SVGAGI. Here the CDR3 DNA reads TGTGCCAGCAGTTATTCCCGGGACAGCACCTATGGCTACACCTTC. Translating it yields CASSYSRDSTYGYTF.

There are a few counts of this clone. V is TRBV27 and J is TRBJ1-4, with 10 bases identical to TRBD1. CDR3 length: 15 amino acids. After removal of 6 bases from V and 8 bases from J, the junction contained 9 bases not matched to a gene. CDR1 is MNHEY, CDR2 SMNVEV, per germline (reference sequence). The CDR3 is CASSPGGTGVEKLFF. CDR3 DNA: TGTGCCAGCAGCCCAGGTGGGACAGGGGTCGAAAAACTGTTTTTT.

This sequence joins TRBV7-9 and TRBJ1-4, with D tentatively TRBD1 (5 bases). In germline, CDR1 is SEHNR, CDR2 FQNEAQ (reference sequence). The germline V and J ends were trimmed by 1 base and 0 bases, with 18 bases remaining between them. This CDR3 region has 19 residues. This CDR3 reads CASSLGGLPTGATNEKLFF. CDR3 nucleotides: TGTGCCAGCAGCTTAGGGGGTCTCCCTACGGGGGCAACTAATGAAAAACTGTTTTTT.

The chain joins TRBV6-1 to TRBJ2-7; TRBD1 matches at 7 bases. V shed 3 bases, J shed 0 bases, and the junction held 11 bases outside the gene matches. CDR1 and CDR2 from the germline V gene are MNHNS and SASEGT. The CDR3 extends over 17 amino acids. The CDR3 region is CASSESPGQRSSYEQYF. The DNA of the CDR3 is TGTGCCAGCAGTGAGTCCCCGGGACAGAGGAGCTCCTACGAGCAGTACTTC.

The chain carries TRBV6-5 and TRBJ1-3; 8 positions match TRBD1. The germline V gene has CDR1 MNHEY and CDR2 SVGAGI. The V and J ends lost 4 bases and 2 bases, in that order; junction bases with no gene match: 7. The CDR3 loop spans 16 amino acids. CDR3 protein: CASSSRTGSAGNTIYF. Written as DNA, the CDR3 is TGTGCCAGCAGTTCCCGGACAGGGAGCGCTGGAAACACCATATATTTT.

The chain employs TRBV7-9 and TRBJ2-3; a possible D gene is TRBD2 (6 bases). This CDR3 has 14 residues. Trimming took 2 bases from V and 4 from J, leaving 10 bases between them. Per the germline V gene, CDR1 is SEHNR and CDR2 is FQNEAQ (reference sequence). CDR3 sequence: CASSLTGEADTQYF. CDR3 DNA: TGTGCCAGCAGCTTAACGGGGGAAGCAGATACGCAGTATTTT.

The chain has TRBV19 and TRBJ2-1; 7 nucleotides line up with TRBD2. Trimming removed 5 bases from V and 4 bases from J; junction bases left unmatched: 5. Germline assignment: CDR1 LNHDA and CDR2 SQIVND (reference sequence). The CDR3 is 14 amino acids. CDR3 DNA: TGTGCCAGTAGTCCCGGGACTACATACAATGAGCAGTTCTTC. It is translated as CASSPGTTYNEQFF.

V gene TRBV4-3 combines with J gene TRBJ2-3; the match to TRBD2 covers 8 bases. This CDR3 contains 16 residues. The trim removed 0 bases at V and 6 bases at J, leaving 8 bases unmatched. Germline CDR1 and CDR2: LGHNA and YSLEER. The CDR3 is CASSQEAGTSSDTQYF. DNA for the CDR3: TGCGCCAGCAGCCAAGAGGCCGGGACTAGTTCCGATACGCAGTATTTT.

The J gene is TRBJ1-1, the V gene TRBV30; D call uncertain. The CDR3 spans 12 residues. V was shortened by 5 bases and J by 4 bases, with 11 bases between the two germline ends. From germline, CDR1 is GTSNPN and CDR2 SVGIG (reference sequence). CDR3 nucleotide sequence: TGTGCCTGGGCTCGAGCAACCACTGAAGCTTTCTTT. It specifies CAWARATTEAFF.

By sample fraction, this clone is medium-sized. The J gene is TRBJ2-7, the V gene TRBV27, with 7 positions matching TRBD1. CDR3 length: 14 residues. Germline-derived CDR1 and CDR2 are MNHEY and SMNVEV (reference sequence). J gave up 7 bases and V 9 bases, and 15 bases lay outside the gene matches. This CDR3 reads CASGTADRAREQYF. In DNA form, the CDR3 reads TGTGCCAGTGGGACAGCAGACAGGGCTAGGGAGCAGTACTTC.

This clone was seen a handful of times. The chain couples TRBV11-2 to TRBJ2-7, with 9 bases identical to TRBD1. Per the germline V gene, CDR1 is SGHAT and CDR2 is FQNNGV. This CDR3 spans 14 amino acids. The trim removed 3 bases at V and 7 bases at J, leaving 7 bases unmatched. CDR3 sequence (DNA): TGTGCCAGCAGCTTGGGACAGGGCCCGAAGGAGCAGTACTTC. Amino acids: CASSLGQGPKEQYF.

This clone was seen many times. CDR3 protein: CASSLSQGHTATNEKLFF. CDR3 bases: TGCGCCAGCAGCCTATCCCAGGGTCATACCGCAACTAATGAAAAACTGTTTTTT. The rearrangement joins TRBV4-3 to TRBJ1-4; D may be TRBD1 (5 bases). Germline V gene data show CDR1 as LGHNA and CDR2 as YSLEER. The CDR3 spans 18 residues. V lost 4 bases to trimming and J lost 0 bases, with 18 bases between them.

The rearrangement uses TRBV3-1 (or the pseudogene TRBV3-2) and TRBJ2-7, with 7 nucleotides matching TRBD1. Trimming took 1 base from V and 6 from J; bases not matched to a gene: 9. Germline values: CDR1 LGHDT, CDR2 YNNKEL (reference sequence). CDR3 size: 15 residues. The CDR3 region is CASSQARQGQAEQYF. The CDR3 DNA reads as TGTGCCAGCAGCCAAGCCCGACAGGGTCAGGCCGAGCAGTACTTC.

This clone was counted a few times. This chain joins TRBV4-3 and TRBJ1-1; 8 bases match TRBD1. Germline loops: CDR1 LGHNA, CDR2 YSLEER. Germline trimming cut 4 bases from V and 0 bases from J; bases unmatched to any gene: 4. The CDR3 consists of 15 residues. The DNA for the CDR3 is TGCGCCAGCAGCCGACAGGGGAATTTGAACACTGAAGCTTTCTTT. The encoded protein is CASSRQGNLNTEAFF.

The rearrangement uses TRBV7-2 and TRBJ2-7; a possible D gene is TRBD2 (6 bases). Trimming cost V 7 bases and J 3 bases, with 19 bases left between them. CDR3 length: 15 residues. Germline values: CDR1 SGHTA, CDR2 FQGNSA. Here the CDR3 DNA reads TGTGCCAGCAAGGTCGGGGGAGCGGGCGTCTACGAGCAGTACTTC. Protein product: CASKVGGAGVYEQYF.

V and J are TRBV4-1 and TRBJ1-1; D perhaps matches TRBD1 (5 bases). The CDR3 is 15 amino acids. The V gene's germline CDR1 is MGHRA and CDR2 YSYEKL. Trimming left V 3 bases short and J 0 bases short, with 11 bases between. The CDR3 reads CASSHQTELNTEAFF. In DNA, the CDR3 is TGCGCCAGCAGCCACCAGACAGAACTGAACACTGAAGCTTTCTTT.

This clone has only one observation. The chain uses TRBV11-2 and TRBJ2-1; 9 bases are a match to TRBD2. Per germline, CDR1 SGHAT and CDR2 FQNNGV. Trimming at V came to 1 base and at J to 4 bases, leaving 5 bases not matched to a gene. This CDR3 region has 16 residues. This CDR3 is CASSLGAGGAYNEQFF. CDR3 nucleotide sequence: TGTGCCAGCAGCTTAGGGGCGGGAGGGGCATACAATGAGCAGTTCTTC.

There are many counts of this clone. Other DNA variants within this sample encode the same CDR3. The V gene is TRBV3-1 (or the pseudogene TRBV3-2), the J gene TRBJ1-2; D is perhaps TRBD1 (5 bases). V was shortened by 4 bases and J by 8 bases, with 8 bases between the two germline ends. The CDR3 has 11 amino acids. Germline values: CDR1 LGHDT, CDR2 YNNKEL (reference sequence). CDR3 DNA: TGTGCCAGCAGCCGGGGGAGGGGCTACACCTTC. This codes for CASSRGRGYTF.

The chain has TRBV4-2 and TRBJ2-1; D is perhaps TRBD2 (6 bases). The CDR3 loop spans 18 amino acids. The V end lost 0 bases, the J end lost 0 bases, and 15 bases lay between the germline ends. CDR1 and CDR2 from the germline V gene are LGHNA and YNFKEQ. The CDR3 loop reads CASSQDAGLVSSYNEQFF. The CDR3 DNA sequence: TGTGCCAGCAGCCAAGACGCGGGGCTAGTGAGCTCCTACAATGAGCAGTTCTTC.

V gene TRBV7-2 combines with J gene TRBJ2-7; TRBD2 matches at 8 bases. The CDR3 contains 15 residues. Germline loops: CDR1 SGHTA, CDR2 FQGNSA. Trimming took 0 bases from V and 5 from J; bases not matched to a gene: 6. The CDR3 is CASSLAYPRGDEQYF. As DNA, the CDR3 is TGTGCCAGCAGCTTAGCTTATCCGCGGGGGGACGAGCAGTACTTC.

The chain links TRBV4-3 to TRBJ1-2; possible D gene TRBD1, 6 bases. The CDR3 loop spans 16 amino acids. Germline lookup yields CDR1 LGHNA and CDR2 YSLEER. Trimming stripped 0 bases from V and 6 bases from J, with 17 bases between. The chain's CDR3 is CASSQDSGRGAHGYTF. CDR3 sequence (DNA): TGCGCCAGCAGCCAAGATTCAGGCAGGGGCGCTCATGGCTACACCTTC.

The J gene is TRBJ1-2, the V gene TRBV4-3; 7 bases are shared with TRBD1. The CDR3 has 16 residues. Looked up from germline, CDR1 is LGHNA and CDR2 is YSLEER. The trim removed 1 base at V and 5 bases at J, leaving 10 bases unmatched. Written as DNA, the CDR3 is TGCGCCAGCAGCCAAGGGCCGACAGGGTCGGGGTATGGCTACACCTTC. Translated: CASSQGPTGSGYGYTF.

The J gene is TRBJ1-1, the V gene TRBV6-5; D gene unclear. The CDR3 contains 11 residues. Trimming stripped 6 bases from V and 3 bases from J, with 5 bases between. Germline lookup yields CDR1 MNHEY and CDR2 SVGAGI. The CDR3 sequence is CASRRDTEAFF. For the CDR3, the DNA is TGTGCCAGCAGGCGGGACACTGAAGCTTTCTTT.

The chain combines TRBV27 with TRBJ2-7; 7 bases map to TRBD1. In germline, CDR1 is MNHEY, CDR2 SMNVEV (reference sequence). The trim removed 6 bases at V and 3 bases at J, leaving 11 bases unmatched. CDR3 size: 15 residues. CDR3 coding DNA: TGTGCCAGCAGCCCCAGGGGGAATCGTGTCTACGAGCAGTACTTC. Translating gives CASSPRGNRVYEQYF.

The rearrangement joins TRBV28 to TRBJ1-5; 10 nucleotides line up with TRBD1. The germline V gene encodes CDR1 MDHEN and CDR2 SYDVKM. The CDR3 length is 18 residues. The V segment lost 6 bases and the J segment 4 bases; nucleotides outside the gene matches: 15. The CDR3 DNA reads TGTGCCAGCAGCTACATTGCCTTAAGGACAGGGGGGAATCAGCCCCAGCATTTT. Translation: CASSYIALRTGGNQPQHF.

This sequence joins TRBV6-2 or TRBV6-3 and TRBJ2-3, with 11 bases aligning to TRBD2. The CDR3 is made up of 18 amino acids. From germline, CDR1 is MNHEY and CDR2 SVGEGT. J lost 0 bases, V lost 5 bases, and 10 bases had no gene match. For the CDR3, the DNA is TGTGCCAGCAGTGTGGCGGGACTAGCGGTTTCTAGCACAGATACGCAGTATTTT. This gives the protein CASSVAGLAVSSTDTQYF.

This chain uses TRBV7-9 with TRBJ2-7; D gene unclear. Between the trimmed V and J ends, which lost 3 bases and 0 bases, there was a span of 15 bases. The V gene's germline CDR1 is SEHNR and CDR2 FQNEAQ (reference sequence). The CDR3 is 16 residues long. The CDR3 here is CASSFGPVTHSYEQYF. In DNA form, the CDR3 reads TGTGCCAGCAGCTTTGGTCCCGTAACACACTCCTACGAGCAGTACTTC.

The V call is TRBV7-6, the J call TRBJ1-3; D uncertain. The CDR3 is made up of 14 amino acids. Germline CDR1 and CDR2: SGHVS and FNYEAQ. The V end was cut by 4 bases, the J end by 0 bases, with 7 bases between. For the CDR3, the DNA is TGTGCCAGCAGCTCAGGTAGCTCTGGAAACACCATATATTTT. This encodes CASSSGSSGNTIYF.

The CDR3 loop reads CASSEGQGLYGYTF. The DNA for the CDR3 is TGCGCCAGCAGTGAGGGACAGGGGCTCTATGGCTACACCTTC. This rearrangement joins TRBV10-2 to TRBJ1-2; TRBD1 matches at 9 bases. The V and J ends lost 2 bases and 4 bases, in that order; junction bases with no gene match: 2. Germline CDR1 reads WSHSY; CDR2 reads SAAADI. This CDR3 has 14 residues.